The rows below give T cell receptor beta chains drawn from one sample of a study of OX40 agonist ivuxolimab in advanced cancers. Data came from immunoSEQ multiplex PCR; TCRdb stores just in-frame clones and leaves some out. The sample lists tens of thousands of clones; 65% to 85% were seen once. Sequencing was performed on CD4+ or CD8+ T cells sorted from blood, taken in a trial of the OX40 agonist ivuxolimab. These receptors all stem from an adult with an advanced solid tumor such as melanoma, head and neck, liver or kidney cancer. Both conserved end residues are part of each CDR3. The D gene is left open where the match is weak. Only part of the rows carry a size: once, few, many, or a class if the clone is expanded.

cdr3_nt cdr3_aa v_call clone_size d_call j_call
TGCGCCAGCAGCCCACGGACTAGCGGGGCCTACTACGAGCAGTACTTC CASSPRTSGAYYEQYF TRBV5-1 NA TRBD2 TRBJ2-7
TGTGCCAGCAGCTTCAACAGGGGCAATCAGCCCCAGCATTTT CASSFNRGNQPQHF TRBV7-9 NA NA TRBJ1-5
TGTGCCAGTAGTAGAGGACCTTTATCCGTTTTC CASSRGPLSVF TRBV19 NA NA TRBJ1-2
TGTGCCAGCAGGTACACAGGGAGAAATTCACCCCTCCACTTT CASRYTGRNSPLHF TRBV6-5 NA NA TRBJ1-6
TGTGCCAGCAGTGAAGGGGGGACCTCCTACGAGCAGTACTTC CASSEGGTSYEQYF TRBV6-1 few NA TRBJ2-7
TGTGCCAGCAGCTTATGGGGAGGGAATCAGCCCCAGCATTTT CASSLWGGNQPQHF TRBV7-2 NA NA TRBJ1-5
TGTGCCAGCAGCCGGACTAGCTTTGAAGAGACCCAGTACTTC CASSRTSFEETQYF TRBV2 NA TRBD2 TRBJ2-5
TGTGCCAGCAGGGGGTGGGCTGGAAACACCATATATTTT CASRGWAGNTIYF TRBV27 once NA TRBJ1-3
TGTGCCAGCAGCCTCCAGCGGGGGGGTACGGACGAGCAGTACTTC CASSLQRGGTDEQYF TRBV11-2 NA TRBD2 TRBJ2-7
TGTGCCAGCAGTTACTCGAAAGAGACCCAGTACTTC CASSYSKETQYF TRBV6-5 NA NA TRBJ2-5
TGTGCCAGTAGTAGTCAGCAAGAGACCCAGTACTTC CASSSQQETQYF TRBV19 NA NA TRBJ2-5
TGTGCCAGCAGGGACGCCTCCGATTTCACCGGGGAGCTGTTTTTT CASRDASDFTGELFF TRBV5-6 NA NA TRBJ2-2
TGTGCCAGCAGCTCCGGGACAGGGCTCGGAAAACTGTTTTTT CASSSGTGLGKLFF TRBV6-1 NA TRBD1 TRBJ1-4
TGTGCTAGTGGTCCACTAGGGGCCCAGCATTTT CASGPLGAQHF TRBV12-5 NA NA TRBJ1-5
TGTGCCAGCAGCTTAGACACTGGCAGCTCCTACGAGCAGTACTTC CASSLDTGSSYEQYF TRBV11-2 medium-sized NA TRBJ2-7
TGTGCCAGCAGTGTCGACCCAAGGAGGAATTCACCCCTCCACTTT CASSVDPRRNSPLHF TRBV28 NA NA TRBJ1-6
TGTGCCATCAGTGACGAGTATAGCAATCAGCCCCAGCATTTT CAISDEYSNQPQHF TRBV10-3 NA NA TRBJ1-5
TGCAGCGTGGGCGGGGGGAACACCGGGGAGCTGTTTTTT CSVGGGNTGELFF TRBV29-1 NA TRBD2 TRBJ2-2
TGTGCCAGCAGCCCGACCGGGACTGACTATGGCTACACCTTC CASSPTGTDYGYTF TRBV6-6 few NA TRBJ1-2